The sequence of this T cell receptor (beta chain) was determined in a study of early T cells in non-severe SARS-CoV-2 infection. The CDR3 spans 15 residues. Trimming took 10 bases from V and 13 from J; bases not matched to a gene: 15. The sample holds many counts of this clonotype. MiXCR, applied by TCRdb to the 5' RACE reads, yields one record per CDR3 protein. The repertoire holds some 40,000 distinct CDR3 sequences, around 4.6% seen once, with around 15% in the top ten. This chain connects TRBV12-3 or TRBV12-4 to TRBJ2-1; 14 bases are a match to TRBD2. The sample taken for sequencing was whole blood. The clonotype originates from an adult who was a healthcare worker with PCR-confirmed SARS-CoV-2 infection or an uninfected control (not recorded which). CDR3 sequence: CATSVTGTSGGDQFF. The CDR3 nucleotides are TGTGCCACCTCTGTAACCGGGACTAGCGGGGGAGATCAGTTCTTC.